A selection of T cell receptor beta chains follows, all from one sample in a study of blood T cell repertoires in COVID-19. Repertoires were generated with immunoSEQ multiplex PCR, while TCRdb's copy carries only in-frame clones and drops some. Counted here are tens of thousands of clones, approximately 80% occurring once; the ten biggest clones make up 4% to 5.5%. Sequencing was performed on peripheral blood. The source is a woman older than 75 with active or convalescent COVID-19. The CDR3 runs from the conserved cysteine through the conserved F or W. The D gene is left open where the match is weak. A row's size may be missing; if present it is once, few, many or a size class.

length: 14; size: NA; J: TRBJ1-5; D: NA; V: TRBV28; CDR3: CATAGGTSNQPQHF; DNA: TGTGCCACCGCGGGGGGAACGAGCAATCAGCCCCAGCATTTT
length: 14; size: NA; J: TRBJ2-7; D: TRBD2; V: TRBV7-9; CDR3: CASSLAGTGGEQYF; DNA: TGTGCCAGCAGCTTAGCGGGTACGGGGGGCGAGCAGTACTTC
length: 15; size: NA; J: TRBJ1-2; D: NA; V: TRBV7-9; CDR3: CASSLATTGNYGYTF; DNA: TGTGCCAGCAGCTTAGCAACAACAGGGAACTATGGCTACACCTTC
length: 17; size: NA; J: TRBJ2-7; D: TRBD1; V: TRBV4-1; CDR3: CASSQDHLGTGHYEQYF; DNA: TGCGCCAGCAGCCAAGATCATCTCGGGACAGGTCACTACGAGCAGTACTTC
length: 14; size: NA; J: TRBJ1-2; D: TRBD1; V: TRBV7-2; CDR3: CASSFKDRGQGYTF; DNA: TGTGCCAGCAGCTTCAAAGACAGGGGGCAGGGCTACACCTTC
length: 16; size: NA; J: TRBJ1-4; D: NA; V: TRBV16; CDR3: CASSQAGGLSHEKLFF; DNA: TGTGCCAGCAGCCAAGCCGGGGGGCTGAGTCATGAAAAACTGTTTTTT
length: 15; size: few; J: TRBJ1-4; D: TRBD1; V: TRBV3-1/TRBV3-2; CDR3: CASSPYRGQSEKLFF; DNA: TGTGCCAGCAGCCCATACAGGGGGCAGAGTGAAAAACTGTTTTTT
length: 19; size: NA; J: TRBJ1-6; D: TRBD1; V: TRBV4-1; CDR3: CASSPWSRGRVLYNSPLHF; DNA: TGCGCCAGCAGCCCCTGGAGCAGGGGGCGAGTCTTATATAATTCACCCCTCCACTTT
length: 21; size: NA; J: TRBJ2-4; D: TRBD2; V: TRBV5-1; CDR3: CASSLLGRTSGSSRGENIQYF; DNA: TGCGCCAGCAGCTTGTTAGGCAGGACTAGCGGGAGCTCCCGCGGGGAAAACATTCAGTACTTC
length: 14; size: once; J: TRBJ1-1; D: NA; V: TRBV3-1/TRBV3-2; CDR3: CASSQGQSNTEAFF; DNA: TGTGCCAGCAGCCAAGGACAGTCGAACACTGAAGCTTTCTTT
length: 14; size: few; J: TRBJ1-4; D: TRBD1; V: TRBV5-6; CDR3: CASSLLRGNEKLFF; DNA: TGTGCCAGCAGCTTGCTCAGGGGGAATGAAAAACTGTTTTTT
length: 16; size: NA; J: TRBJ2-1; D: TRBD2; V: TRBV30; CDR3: CAFHPGLGVPGSEQFF; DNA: TGTGCCTTTCACCCGGGACTAGGTGTCCCGGGGTCTGAGCAGTTCTTC
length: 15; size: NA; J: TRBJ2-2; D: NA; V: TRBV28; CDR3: CASSTITQQNGELFF; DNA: TGTGCCAGCAGCACTATCACACAACAAAACGGGGAGCTGTTTTTT
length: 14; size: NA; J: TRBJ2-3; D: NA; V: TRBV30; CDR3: CAWSVRGITDTQYF; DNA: TGTGCCTGGAGTGTACGCGGAATCACAGATACGCAGTATTTT
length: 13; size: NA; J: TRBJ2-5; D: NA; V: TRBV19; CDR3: CASSLSGRETQYF; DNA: TGTGCCAGTAGTTTATCCGGGAGAGAGACCCAGTACTTC
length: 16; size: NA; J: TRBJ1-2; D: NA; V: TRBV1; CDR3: CTSSQVPRGRQDGYTF; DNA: TGCACCAGCAGCCAAGTACCCAGGGGGCGGCAGGATGGCTACACCTTC
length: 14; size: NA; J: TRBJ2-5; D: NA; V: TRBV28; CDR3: CASSRAGEPETQYF; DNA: TGTGCCAGCAGTCGCGCCGGGGAACCAGAGACCCAGTACTTC
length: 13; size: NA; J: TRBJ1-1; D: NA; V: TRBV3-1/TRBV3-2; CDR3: CASSQTGFTEAFF; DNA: TGTGCCAGCAGCCAAACAGGGTTCACTGAAGCTTTCTTT
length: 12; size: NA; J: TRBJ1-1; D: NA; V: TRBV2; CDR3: CASSSQGSEAFF; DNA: TGTGCCAGCAGTTCTCAGGGGAGTGAAGCTTTCTTT
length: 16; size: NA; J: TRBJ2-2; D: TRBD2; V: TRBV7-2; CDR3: CASSLQSGTNTGELFF; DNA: TGTGCCAGCAGCTTACAAAGCGGGACGAACACCGGGGAGCTGTTTTTT
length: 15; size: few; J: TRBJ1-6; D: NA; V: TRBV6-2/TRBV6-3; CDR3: CASSYAAGSNSPLHF; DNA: TGTGCCAGCAGTTACGCGGCAGGGTCGAATTCACCCCTCCACTTT
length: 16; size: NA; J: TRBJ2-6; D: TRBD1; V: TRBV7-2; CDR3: CASSPSGGSGANVLTF; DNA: TGTGCCAGCAGCCCATCAGGGGGCTCTGGGGCCAACGTCCTGACTTTC
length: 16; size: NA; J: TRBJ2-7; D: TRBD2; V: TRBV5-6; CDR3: CASSLRLAGGRGEQYF; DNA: TGTGCCAGCAGCCTAAGACTAGCGGGAGGGCGAGGCGAGCAGTACTTC
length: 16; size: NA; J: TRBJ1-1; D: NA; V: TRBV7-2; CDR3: CASSLGARGARAEAFF; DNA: TGTGCCAGCAGCTTGGGGGCTCGGGGGGCGCGGGCTGAAGCTTTCTTT
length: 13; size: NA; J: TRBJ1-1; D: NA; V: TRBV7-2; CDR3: CASSPQGKTEAFF; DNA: TGTGCCAGCAGCCCTCAGGGAAAAACTGAAGCTTTCTTT
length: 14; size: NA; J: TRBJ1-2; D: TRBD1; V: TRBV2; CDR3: CASSEVEGARGYTF; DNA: TGTGCCAGCAGTGAAGTTGAGGGGGCGCGCGGCTACACCTTC
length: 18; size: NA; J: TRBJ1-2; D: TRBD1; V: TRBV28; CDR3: CASSTTLPTSGTGYGYTF; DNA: TGTGCCAGCAGCACTACACTCCCAACTTCGGGGACAGGCTATGGCTACACCTTC
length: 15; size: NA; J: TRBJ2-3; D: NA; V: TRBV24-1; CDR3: CATSDTGRRTDTQYF; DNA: TGTGCCACCAGTGATACCGGGAGAAGGACAGATACGCAGTATTTT
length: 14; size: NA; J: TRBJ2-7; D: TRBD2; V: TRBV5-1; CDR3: CASSGLAGSYEQYF; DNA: TGCGCCAGCAGCGGACTAGCGGGTTCCTACGAGCAGTACTTC
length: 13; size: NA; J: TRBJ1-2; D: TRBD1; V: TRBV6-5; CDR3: CASTPGQVYGYTF; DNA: TGTGCCAGCACTCCGGGACAGGTCTATGGCTACACCTTC
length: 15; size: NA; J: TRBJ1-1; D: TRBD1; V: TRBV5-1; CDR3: CASSSRTGSNTEAFF; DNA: TGCGCCAGCAGCTCGAGGACAGGGAGTAACACTGAAGCTTTCTTT
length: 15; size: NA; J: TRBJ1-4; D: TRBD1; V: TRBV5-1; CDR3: CASSLGTGEGEKLFF; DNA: TGCGCCAGCAGCCTCGGGACAGGAGAAGGGGAAAAACTGTTTTTT
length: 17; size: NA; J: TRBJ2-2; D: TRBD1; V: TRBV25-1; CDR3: CASSASDRGLSNGELFF; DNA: TGTGCCAGCAGTGCTTCGGACAGGGGGCTTTCGAACGGGGAGCTGTTTTTT
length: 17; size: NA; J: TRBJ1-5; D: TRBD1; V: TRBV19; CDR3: CASKGGQGGLSNQPQHF; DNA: TGTGCCAGTAAGGGAGGACAGGGGGGACTGAGCAATCAGCCCCAGCATTTT
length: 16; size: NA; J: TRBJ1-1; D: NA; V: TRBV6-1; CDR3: CASSEAPQGLSTEAFF; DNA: TGTGCCAGCAGTGAAGCGCCTCAGGGGCTTAGCACTGAAGCTTTCTTT
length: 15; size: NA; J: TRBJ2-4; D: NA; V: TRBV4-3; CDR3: CASSQDDGKGNIQYF; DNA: TGCGCCAGCAGCCAAGACGACGGGAAAGGAAACATTCAGTACTTC
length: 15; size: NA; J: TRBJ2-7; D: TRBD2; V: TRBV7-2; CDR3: CASSLDSGGAQKQYF; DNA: TGTGCCAGCAGCTTAGACAGCGGGGGGGCCCAAAAGCAGTACTTC
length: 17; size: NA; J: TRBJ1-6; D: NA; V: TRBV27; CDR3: CASSPTNEWGGNSPLHF; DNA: TGTGCCAGCAGTCCTACGAATGAGTGGGGGGGTAATTCACCCCTCCACTTT
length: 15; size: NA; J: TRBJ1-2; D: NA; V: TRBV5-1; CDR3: CASSGNAGGNYGYTF; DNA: TGCGCCAGCAGCGGAAACGCGGGAGGGAACTATGGCTACACCTTC
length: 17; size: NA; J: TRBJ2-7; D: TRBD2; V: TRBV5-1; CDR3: CASSNGLAGILAYEQYF; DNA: TGCGCCAGCAGCAACGGACTAGCGGGGATTTTGGCCTACGAGCAGTACTTC
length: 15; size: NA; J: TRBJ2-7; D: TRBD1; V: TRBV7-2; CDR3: CASSLGTGGTSGQYF; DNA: TGTGCCAGCAGCTTAGGGACAGGGGGCACCTCCGGGCAGTACTTC
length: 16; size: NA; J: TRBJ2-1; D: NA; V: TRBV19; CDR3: CASSSPGLGYLNEQFF; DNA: TGTGCCAGTAGTTCTCCGGGACTGGGATATTTAAATGAGCAGTTCTTC
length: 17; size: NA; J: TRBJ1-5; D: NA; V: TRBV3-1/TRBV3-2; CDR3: CASSHSWGDRLDQPQHF; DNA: TGTGCCAGCAGCCACTCGTGGGGGGACCGGTTGGATCAGCCCCAGCATTTT
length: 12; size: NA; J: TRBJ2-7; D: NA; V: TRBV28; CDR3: CATAGVAWEQYF; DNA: TGTGCCACAGCAGGTGTAGCGTGGGAGCAGTACTTC
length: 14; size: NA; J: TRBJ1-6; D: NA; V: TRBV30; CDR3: CALRTGNYNSPLHF; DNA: TGTGCCCTCCGGACGGGAAACTATAATTCACCCCTCCACTTT
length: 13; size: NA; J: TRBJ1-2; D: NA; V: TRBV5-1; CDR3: CASSLGQSYGYTF; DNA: TGCGCCAGCAGCTTAGGACAGTCCTATGGCTACACCTTC
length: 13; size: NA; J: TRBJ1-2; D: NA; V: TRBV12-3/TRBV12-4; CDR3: CASSFTGGYGYTF; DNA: TGTGCCAGCAGTTTTACCGGGGGCTATGGCTACACCTTC
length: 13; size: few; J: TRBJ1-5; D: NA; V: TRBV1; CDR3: CTRQGASNQPQHF; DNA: TGCACCAGACAGGGGGCAAGCAATCAGCCCCAGCATTTT
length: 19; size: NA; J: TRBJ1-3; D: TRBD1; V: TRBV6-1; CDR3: CASSESIRNRGSSGNTIYF; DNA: TGTGCCAGCAGTGAATCTATTCGGAACAGGGGCTCCTCTGGAAACACCATATATTTT
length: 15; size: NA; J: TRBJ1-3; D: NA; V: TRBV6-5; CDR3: CASSYSRAKGNTIYF; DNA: TGTGCCAGCAGTTACTCGAGGGCAAAAGGAAACACCATATATTTT
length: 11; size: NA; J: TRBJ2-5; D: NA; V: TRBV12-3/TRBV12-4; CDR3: CASSFEETQYF; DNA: TGTGCCAGCAGTTTTGAGGAGACCCAGTACTTC
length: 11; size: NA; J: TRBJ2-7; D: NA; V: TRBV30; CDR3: CAWSVGYEQYF; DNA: TGTGCCTGGAGTGTCGGTTACGAGCAGTACTTC
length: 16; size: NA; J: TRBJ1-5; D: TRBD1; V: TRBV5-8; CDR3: CASSPTGQRNNQPQHF; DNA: TGTGCCAGCAGCCCAACGGGACAGAGAAACAATCAGCCCCAGCATTTT